The 28 T cell receptor beta chains below come from one sample, sequenced in a study of Graves' ophthalmopathy and Graves' hyperthyroidism. RNA transcripts yielded amplified TCR beta CDR3 regions. An opening RT-PCR round employed HTBI primers and preceded a second-round multiplex PCR. Using its own MiXCR run on the multiplex PCR reads, TCRdb lists one record per CDR3 protein. The table shows just over 600,000 distinct CDR3 sequences, with about a fifth occurring only once. The sample taken for sequencing was peripheral blood. The receptors stem from a woman between 18 and 29 years old with stable Graves' hyperthyroidism. Some clones in this sample may be carry-over from other donors' samples.

This clonotype was recorded at least ten times. This may come from a read error, since a much larger clone is one base off. A read error is likely, as this CDR3 ends without the conserved phenylalanine or tryptophan. The CDR3 loop is CASSLEPQGEETQYS. The CDR3 DNA reads as TGTGCCAGCAGTTTAGAGCCGCAGGGGGAAGAGACCCAGTACTCC. This rearrangement joins TRBV12-3 or TRBV12-4 to TRBJ2-5; 7 bases align to TRBD1. The CDR3 has 15 amino acids. V gave up 1 base and J gave up 3 bases; unmatched junction bases: 5.

This clonotype was found many times. This chain uses TRBV6-5 with TRBJ1-5; 7 bases line up with TRBD1. V dropped 0 bases and J dropped 7; count of bases not matched to a gene: 6. In germline, CDR1 is MNHEY, CDR2 SVGAGI. This CDR3 comprises 15 residues. The CDR3 loop reads CASSYSRQGVQPQHF. The CDR3 DNA reads TGTGCCAGCAGTTACTCGAGACAGGGTGTGCAGCCCCAGCATTTT.

V is TRBV18 and J is TRBJ2-5; TRBD1 matches at 8 bases. Germline V gene sequence: CDR1 KGHSH, CDR2 LQKENI. V gave up 3 bases and J gave up 5 bases; unmatched junction bases: 8. This CDR3 region has 15 residues. The CDR3 DNA is TGTGCCAGCTCACCGTCGGACAGGGAAGGGGAGACCCAGTACTTC. This translates into CASSPSDREGETQYF.

V usage is TRBV5-5 and J usage is TRBJ1-5; maybe TRBD1 (5 bases). Deletions cut 5 bases from V and 1 base from J, with 16 bases between. In germline, CDR1 is SGHKS, CDR2 YYEKEE (reference sequence). This CDR3 contains 16 residues. CDR3 in DNA: TGTGCCAGCAGTTGGGACTCCTTTATGAGCAATCAGCCCCAGCATTTT. Translating gives CASSWDSFMSNQPQHF.

In its sample, this clonotype was seen many times. The chain has TRBV5-1 and TRBJ1-2; the match to TRBD1 covers 9 bases. V shed 0 bases, J shed 6 bases, and the junction held 3 bases outside the gene matches. The germline V gene encodes CDR1 SGHRS and CDR2 YFSETQ. This CDR3 is 14 amino acids long. The CDR3 protein is CASSLAGQGDGYTF. The DNA for the CDR3 is TGCGCCAGCAGCTTGGCGGGACAGGGAGATGGCTACACCTTC. Variable domain in full (rest from reference TRBV5-1 and TRBJ1-2): KAGVTQTPRYLIKTRGQQVTLSCSPISGHRSVSWYQQTPGQGLQFLFEYFSETQRNKGNFPGRFSGRQFSNSRSEMNVSTLELGDSALYLCASSLAGQGDGYTFGSGTRLTVV.

In its sample, this clonotype was seen many times. V is TRBV28 and J is TRBJ2-7; a possible D gene is TRBD2 (6 bases). Looked up from germline, CDR1 is MDHEN and CDR2 is SYDVKM. Deletions cut 1 base from V and 3 bases from J, with 13 bases between. The CDR3 runs 15 residues. The CDR3: CASSLSAGIRYEQYF. The DNA for the CDR3 is TGTGCCAGCAGTTTATCGGCGGGGATCCGCTACGAGCAGTACTTC.

This clonotype was detected many times. The J gene is TRBJ1-2, the V gene TRBV28; TRBD1 matches at 10 bases. Germline V gene lookup returns CDR1 MDHEN and CDR2 SYDVKM. The CDR3 sequence is 15 residues long. Trimming removed 6 bases from V and 2 bases from J; junction bases left unmatched: 6. In DNA, the CDR3 is TGTGCCAGCAGCCCTCCGGGACAGGGGAACTATGGCTACACCTTC. Translation gives CASSPPGQGNYGYTF.

The chain couples TRBV27 to TRBJ1-2; TRBD1 agrees at 8 bases. Germline CDR1 reads MNHEY; CDR2 reads SMNVEV (reference sequence). The CDR3 covers 15 residues. V shed 3 bases and J 7 bases; nucleotides not matched to a gene: 10. Written as DNA, the CDR3 is TGTGCCAGCAGTTTTCTCACAGGGGGAGGAGGTGGCTACACCTTC. It translates to CASSFLTGGGGGYTF.

The gene calls are TRBV18 and TRBJ1-6, with unresolved D. The CDR3 has 12 amino acids. Germline V lookup: CDR1 KGHSH, CDR2 LQKENI. The V end was cut by 4 bases, the J end by 8 bases, with 6 bases between. The DNA for the CDR3 is TGTGCCAGCTCACTTAAGGATTCACCCCTCCACTTT. Translation: CASSLKDSPLHF.

This chain joins TRBV11-2 and TRBJ1-6, with D possibly matching TRBD1 (5 bases). This CDR3 region has 15 residues. With 5 bases removed from V and 4 bases from J, the gap between germline ends came to 12 bases. Germline V lookup: CDR1 SGHAT, CDR2 FQNNGV. The CDR3 region has the DNA TGTGCCAGCAGCCGCGGGACGGCATATAATTCACCCCTCCACTTT. Its translation is CASSRGTAYNSPLHF.

This clonotype was counted a few times. The gene calls are TRBV5-1 and TRBJ1-1; TRBD1 matches at 9 bases. This CDR3 is built from 16 residues. CDR1 SGHRS and CDR2 YFSETQ come from the germline V gene. J was trimmed by 3 bases and V by 3 bases; bases with no gene match: 9. The CDR3 nucleotides are TGCGCCAGCAGCTACCGGGACAGGGCCAGGGACACTGAAGCTTTCTTT. Amino acids: CASSYRDRARDTEAFF.

This clonotype has a count of ten or more. The J gene is TRBJ1-5, the V gene TRBV6-2 or TRBV6-3, with TRBD1 matching 8 bases. The J segment lost 7 bases and the V segment lost 6 bases, leaving 8 bases of the junction unmatched. This CDR3 spans 14 amino acids. Germline lookup yields CDR1 MNHEY and CDR2 SVGEGT. CDR3 DNA: TGTGCCAGCAGGCCACAGGGGGTCGGACAGCCCCAGCATTTT. This sequence encodes CASRPQGVGQPQHF.

This rearrangement joins TRBV2 to TRBJ2-1; 8 nucleotides agree with TRBD2. V was pared by 7 bases and J by 7 bases, with 12 bases of the junction left unmatched. This CDR3 contains 15 residues. Germline assignment: CDR1 SNHLY and CDR2 FYNNEI. In nucleotides, the CDR3 is TGTGCCAGCACTCTCATCCCCGGGGGGGCAAATGAGCAGTTCTTC. Protein: CASTLIPGGANEQFF.

Only a few counts were recorded for this clonotype. The chain has TRBV5-1 and TRBJ2-5, with D possibly being TRBD1 (6 bases). CDR1 is SGHRS and CDR2 is YFSETQ in the germline V gene. This CDR3 has 15 amino acids. Trimming cost V 4 bases and J 3 bases, with 16 bases left between them. The CDR3 bases are TGCGCCAGCAGCCCGGGGTCCGGGACAAAAGAGACCCAGTACTTC. It specifies CASSPGSGTKETQYF.

This clonotype was seen more than once but under ten times. The gene calls are TRBV6-1 and TRBJ1-3; 10 bases align to TRBD1. Trimming cost V 8 bases and J 4 bases; bases outside gene matches: 8. The CDR3 runs to 15 residues. Germline loops: CDR1 MNHNS, CDR2 SASEGT. The CDR3 DNA follows: TGTGCCAGCGCGTCCGGGACAGGGGCCGGAAACACCATATATTTT. This encodes CASASGTGAGNTIYF.

The chain employs TRBV11-2 and TRBJ2-7; 9 positions agree with TRBD2. This CDR3 contains 16 residues. CDR1 is SGHAT, CDR2 FQNNGV, per germline. Unmatched junction bases numbered 9, after V lost 4 bases and J lost 2 bases. Written as DNA, the CDR3 is TGTGCCAGCAGCTCCTTCTCTAGCGGGATAACCTACGAGCAGTACTTC. It codes for CASSSFSSGITYEQYF.

CDR3 amino acids: CATAGDRGFEQYF. In DNA form, the CDR3 reads TGTGCCACCGCTGGGGACAGGGGATTCGAGCAGTACTTC. The chain couples TRBV15 to TRBJ2-7; 10 bases match TRBD1. CDR1 and CDR2 (germline): LNHNV, YYDKDF (reference sequence). The CDR3 is 13 amino acids. V lost 8 bases and J lost 6; bases outside the gene matches: 7. The full variable domain, completed using reference TRBV15 and TRBJ2-7, is DAMVIQNPRYQVTQFGKPVTLSCSQTLNHNVMYWYQQKSSQAPKLLFHYYDKDFNNEADTPDNFQSRRPNTSFCFLDIRSPGLGDTAMYLCATAGDRGFEQYFGPGTRLTVT.

This chain links TRBV20-1 with TRBJ2-5, with a weak D call TRBD2 (6 bases). CDR1 is DFQATT, CDR2 SNEGSKA, per germline (reference sequence). The CDR3 is 14 amino acids. The ends were cut back, 3 bases at V and 1 base at J, with 12 bases in the middle. CDR3 sequence: CSARGGMSQETQYF. The CDR3 nucleotides read TGCAGTGCTAGGGGCGGGATGTCCCAAGAGACCCAGTACTTC.

This clonotype has just a few counts. The V call is TRBV7-9, the J call TRBJ1-5; no reliable D call. Between the trimmed V and J ends, which lost 3 bases and 8 bases, there was a span of 11 bases. The CDR3 length is 13 residues. CDR1 and CDR2 (germline): SEHNR, FQNEAQ (reference sequence). The DNA for the CDR3 is TGTGCCAGCAGCTTGTCAGAGGGAGAGCCCCAGCATTTT. Protein product: CASSLSEGEPQHF.

V gene TRBV12-3 or TRBV12-4 combines with J gene TRBJ1-2; D unclear. V gave up 6 bases and J gave up 2 bases, with 16 bases separating them. This CDR3 comprises 15 residues. As DNA, the CDR3 is TGTGCCAGCAGCCCCATTCGGAAGCCAAACTATGGCTACACCTTC. Residues: CASSPIRKPNYGYTF.

This clonotype came up a few times. This chain joins TRBV6-5 and TRBJ1-6, with TRBD1 identical over 8 bases. Germline V lookup: CDR1 MNHEY, CDR2 SVGAGI. V dropped 1 base and J dropped 8; count of bases not matched to a gene: 4. CDR3 length: 15 residues. The CDR3 loop is CASSYLGQGDSPLHF. Here the CDR3 DNA reads TGTGCCAGCAGTTACTTAGGACAGGGAGATTCACCCCTCCACTTT.

This clonotype was counted ten times or more. The rearrangement joins TRBV10-3 to TRBJ2-5, with 9 bases fitting TRBD1. V lost 5 bases to trimming and J lost 5 bases; unmatched junction nucleotides: 6. Germline V gives CDR1 ENHRY, CDR2 SYGVKD. CDR3 length equals 14 residues. The DNA for the CDR3 is TGTGCCATCAGTCCGGGACAGGGAGGGGAGACCCAGTACTTC. It translates to CAISPGQGGETQYF.

CDR3 region: CASSYFTASSGNTIYF. In DNA form, the CDR3 reads TGTGCCAGCAGTTACTTTACAGCGAGCTCTGGAAACACCATATATTTT. This chain links TRBV6-5 with TRBJ1-3; D unresolved. This CDR3 comprises 16 residues. The germline V and J ends were trimmed by 1 base and 0 bases, with 10 bases remaining between them. Germline CDR1 and CDR2: MNHEY and SVGAGI.

This clonotype has ten or more counts. The CDR3 nucleotides are TGTGCCAGCAGGAGGAGCGGGGGGGTGCAAGAGACCCAGTACTTC. Translation: CASRRSGGVQETQYF. The genes are TRBV6-1 and TRBJ2-5; 10 bases fit TRBD2. J gave up 2 bases and V 6 bases, and 6 bases lay outside the gene matches. The germline gives CDR1 MNHNS, CDR2 SASEGT. CDR3 length: 15 amino acids.

The chain combines TRBV5-1 with TRBJ2-4; D may be TRBD2 (5 bases). Germline assignment: CDR1 SGHRS and CDR2 YFSETQ. The CDR3 totals 17 residues. V was clipped by 4 bases and J by 0 bases, with 17 bases between them. As DNA, the CDR3 is TGCGCCAGCAGCCCAGAGCCGGGATCCAAAGCCAAAAACATTCAGTACTTC. Translated: CASSPEPGSKAKNIQYF.

The chain recombines TRBV12-3 or TRBV12-4 with TRBJ1-2; D is unresolved. The CDR3 runs to 17 residues. Trimming shortened V by 5 bases and J by 2 bases, and 21 bases separated the two germline ends. CDR3 nucleotide sequence: TGTGCCAGCAGTCCTGGGGTGAGGAGGGCGCACAACTATGGCTACACCTTC. Its protein is CASSPGVRRAHNYGYTF.

This clonotype was seen more than once but under ten times. J is TRBJ2-4 and V is TRBV5-1; 9 bases are shared with TRBD1. This CDR3 contains 14 residues. Germline loops: CDR1 SGHRS, CDR2 YFSETQ. The J segment lost 9 bases and the V segment lost 4 bases, leaving 8 bases of the junction unmatched. The CDR3 sequence: CASSLGQGVIIQYF. DNA for the CDR3: TGCGCCAGCAGCCTGGGACAGGGAGTGATCATTCAGTACTTC. The full variable domain, in which reference TRBV5-1 and TRBJ2-4 provide the parts outside the CDR3, is KAGVTQTPRYLIKTRGQQVTLSCSPISGHRSVSWYQQTPGQGLQFLFEYFSETQRNKGNFPGRFSGRQFSNSRSEMNVSTLELGDSALYLCASSLGQGVIIQYFGAGTRLSVL.

The CDR3 sequence is CASSVGGGGLYEQYF. The DNA for the CDR3 is TGTGCCAGCAGTGTAGGGGGGGGCGGGTTATACGAGCAGTACTTC. The chain uses TRBV7-6 and TRBJ2-7; D perhaps matches TRBD2 (7 bases). The CDR3 loop spans 15 amino acids. Germline values: CDR1 SGHVS, CDR2 FNYEAQ. The germline V and J ends were trimmed by 6 bases and 4 bases, with 19 bases remaining between them. Full variable domain (missing parts from reference TRBV7-6 and TRBJ2-7): GAGVSQSPRYKVTKRGQDVALRCDPISGHVSLYWYRQALGQGPEFLTYFNYEAQQDKSGLPNDRFSAERPEGSISTLTIQRTEQRDSAMYRCASSVGGGGLYEQYFGPGTRLTVT.